The clone carrying this TCR beta chain appeared a few times. Its antigen is unidentified. The sample belongs to a study of beta chain features in type 1 diabetes. Whole-study findings and limits: The question left open here concerned HLA type influencing TCRB rearrangement. For Type 1 diabetes patients, all four CD4+ subsets carried TCRB CDR3s that were moderately but significantly shorter.

The CDR3 consists of 16 residues. The V and J ends lost 5 bases and 5 bases respectively, with 19 bases between them. The germline CDR1 and CDR2 sequences are MDHEN and SYDVKM. Markers CD45RO/CCR7/CD25/CD127/CD95/CD27 served to sort CD4+ naive, central memory, regulatory and stem cell-like memory cells. In all sorted populations, purity surpassed 95%. Sequenced material consisted of expressed TCRB transcripts (all of the isolated RNA was reverse transcribed). Regulatory, naive and central memory T cell samples averaged approximately 3.3 million reads. The repertoire was sequenced with immunoSEQ multiplex PCR; TCRdb's copy has only in-frame clones and lacks some. This sample has about 120,000 clones, with 15% to 20% found just once.

The chain links TRBV28 to TRBJ2-4; D possibly corresponds to TRBD1 (5 bases). The receptor's source is a man in his late teens or twenties with type 1 diabetes. Sequencing input: central memory CD4+ T cells from blood. The CDR3, as DNA: TGTGCCAGCAGTGACCCAGGGTCCAGGCAGGAAAACATTCAGTACTTC. This translates into CASSDPGSRQENIQYF.